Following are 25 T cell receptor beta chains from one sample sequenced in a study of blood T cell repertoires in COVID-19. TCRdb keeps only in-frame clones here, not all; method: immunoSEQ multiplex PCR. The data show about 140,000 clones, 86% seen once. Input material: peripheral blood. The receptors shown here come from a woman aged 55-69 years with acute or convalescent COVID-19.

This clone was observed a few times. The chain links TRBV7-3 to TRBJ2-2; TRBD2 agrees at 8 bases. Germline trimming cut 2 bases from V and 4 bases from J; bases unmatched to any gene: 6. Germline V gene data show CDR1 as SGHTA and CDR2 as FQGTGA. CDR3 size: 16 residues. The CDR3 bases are TGTGCCAGCAGCTTATGGCTAGCGGGCGGCACCGGGGAGCTGTTTTTT. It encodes CASSLWLAGGTGELFF.

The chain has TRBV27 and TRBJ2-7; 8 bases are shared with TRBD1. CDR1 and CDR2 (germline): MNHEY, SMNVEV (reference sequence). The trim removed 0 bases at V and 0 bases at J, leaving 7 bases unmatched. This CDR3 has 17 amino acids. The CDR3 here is CASSLSGHRGFSYEQYF. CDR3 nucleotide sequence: TGTGCCAGCAGTTTATCGGGTCACAGGGGGTTCTCCTACGAGCAGTACTTC.

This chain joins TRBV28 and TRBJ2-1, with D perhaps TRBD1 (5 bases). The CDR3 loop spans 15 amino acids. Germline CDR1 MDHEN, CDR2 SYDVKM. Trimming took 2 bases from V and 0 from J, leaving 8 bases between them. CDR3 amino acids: CASSLTGSSYNEQFF. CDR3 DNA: TGTGCCAGCAGTTTAACAGGAAGCTCCTACAATGAGCAGTTCTTC.

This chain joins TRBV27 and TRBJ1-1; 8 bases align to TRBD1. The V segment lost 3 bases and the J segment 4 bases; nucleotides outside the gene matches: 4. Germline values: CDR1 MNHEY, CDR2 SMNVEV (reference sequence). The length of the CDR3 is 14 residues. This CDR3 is CASSFQGAGTEAFF. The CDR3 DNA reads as TGTGCCAGCAGTTTCCAGGGGGCAGGCACTGAAGCTTTCTTT.

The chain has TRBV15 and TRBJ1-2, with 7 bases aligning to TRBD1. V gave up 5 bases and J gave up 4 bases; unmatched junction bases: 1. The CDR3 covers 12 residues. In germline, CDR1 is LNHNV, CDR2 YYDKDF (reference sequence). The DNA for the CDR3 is TGTGCCACCAGCGGGGACAGCTATGGCTACACCTTC. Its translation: CATSGDSYGYTF.

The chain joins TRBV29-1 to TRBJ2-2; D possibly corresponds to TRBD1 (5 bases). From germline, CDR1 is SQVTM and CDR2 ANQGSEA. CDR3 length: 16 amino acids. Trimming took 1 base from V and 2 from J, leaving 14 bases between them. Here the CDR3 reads CSVEAAGLGNTGELFF. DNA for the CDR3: TGCAGCGTTGAAGCGGCAGGGCTGGGAAACACCGGGGAGCTGTTTTTT.

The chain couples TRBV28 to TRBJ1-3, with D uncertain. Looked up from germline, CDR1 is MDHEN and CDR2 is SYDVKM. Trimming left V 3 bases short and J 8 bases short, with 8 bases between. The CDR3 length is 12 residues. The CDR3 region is CASSFARDTIYF. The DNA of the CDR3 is TGTGCCAGCAGTTTTGCGCGGGACACCATATATTTT. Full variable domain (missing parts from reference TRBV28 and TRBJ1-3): DVKVTQSSRYLVKRTGEKVFLECVQDMDHENMFWYRQDPGLGLRLIYFSYDVKMKEKGDIPEGYSVSREKKERFSLILESASTNQTSMYLCASSFARDTIYFGEGSWLTVV.

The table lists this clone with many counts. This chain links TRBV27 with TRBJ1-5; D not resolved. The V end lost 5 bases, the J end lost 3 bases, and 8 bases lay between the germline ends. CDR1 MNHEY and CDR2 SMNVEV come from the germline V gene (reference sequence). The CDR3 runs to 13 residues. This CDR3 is CASSASYNQPQHF. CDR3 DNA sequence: TGTGCCAGCAGTGCCTCCTACAATCAGCCCCAGCATTTT.

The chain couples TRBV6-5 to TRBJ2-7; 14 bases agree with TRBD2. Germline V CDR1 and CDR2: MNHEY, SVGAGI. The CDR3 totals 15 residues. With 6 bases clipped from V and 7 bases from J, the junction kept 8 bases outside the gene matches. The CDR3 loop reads CASRRLAGGPGEQYF. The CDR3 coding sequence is TGTGCCAGCAGACGACTAGCGGGGGGGCCAGGGGAGCAGTACTTC.

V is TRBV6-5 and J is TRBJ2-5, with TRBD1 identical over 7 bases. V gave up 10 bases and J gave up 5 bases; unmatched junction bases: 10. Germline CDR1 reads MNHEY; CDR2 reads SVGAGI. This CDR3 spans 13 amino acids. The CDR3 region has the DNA TGTGCCACCCGCACAGGGGCCGGGGAGACCCAGTACTTC. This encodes CATRTGAGETQYF.

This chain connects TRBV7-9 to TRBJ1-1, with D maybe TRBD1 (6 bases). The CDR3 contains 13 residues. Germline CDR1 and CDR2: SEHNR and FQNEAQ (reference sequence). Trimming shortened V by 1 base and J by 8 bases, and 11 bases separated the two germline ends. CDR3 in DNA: TGTGCCAGCAGCTTAGAACCCACAGGGGAAGCTTTCTTT. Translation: CASSLEPTGEAFF.

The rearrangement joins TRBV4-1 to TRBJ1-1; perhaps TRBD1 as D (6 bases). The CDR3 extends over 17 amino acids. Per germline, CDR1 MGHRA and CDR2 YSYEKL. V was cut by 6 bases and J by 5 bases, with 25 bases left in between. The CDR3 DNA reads TGCGCCAGCAGTCCCGGGACAAGCCCCAAGTGGGGGACTGAAGCTTTCTTT. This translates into CASSPGTSPKWGTEAFF.

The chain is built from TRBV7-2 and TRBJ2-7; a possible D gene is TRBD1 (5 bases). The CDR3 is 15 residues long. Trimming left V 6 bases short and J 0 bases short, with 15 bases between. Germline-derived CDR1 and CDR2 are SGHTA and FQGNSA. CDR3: CASRTAMTSSYEQYF. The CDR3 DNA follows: TGTGCCAGCAGGACAGCTATGACAAGCTCCTACGAGCAGTACTTC.

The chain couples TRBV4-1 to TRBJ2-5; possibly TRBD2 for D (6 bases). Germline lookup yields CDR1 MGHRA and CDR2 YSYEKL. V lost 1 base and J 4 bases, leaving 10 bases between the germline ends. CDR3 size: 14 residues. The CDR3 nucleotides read TGCGCCAGCAGCCAAGTAGGAGGGGCAGAGACCCAGTACTTC. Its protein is CASSQVGGAETQYF.

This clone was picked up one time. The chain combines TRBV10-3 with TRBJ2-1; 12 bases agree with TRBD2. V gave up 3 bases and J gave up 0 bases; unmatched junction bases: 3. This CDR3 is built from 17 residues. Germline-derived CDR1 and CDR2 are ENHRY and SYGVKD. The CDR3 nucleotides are TGTGCCATCAGTGATCCTAGCGGGGGGGCCTCCTACAATGAGCAGTTCTTC. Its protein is CAISDPSGGASYNEQFF.

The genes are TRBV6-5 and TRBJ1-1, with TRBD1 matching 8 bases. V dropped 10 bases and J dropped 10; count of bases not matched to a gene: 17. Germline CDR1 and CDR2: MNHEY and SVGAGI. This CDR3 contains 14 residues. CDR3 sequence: CATLYYRDRLTAFF. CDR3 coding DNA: TGTGCCACCCTCTATTACCGGGACAGGCTAACAGCTTTCTTT.

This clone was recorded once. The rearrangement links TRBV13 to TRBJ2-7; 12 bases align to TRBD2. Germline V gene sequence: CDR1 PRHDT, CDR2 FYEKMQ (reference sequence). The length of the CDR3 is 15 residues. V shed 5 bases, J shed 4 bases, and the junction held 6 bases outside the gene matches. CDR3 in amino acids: CASSPGLAGQYEQYF. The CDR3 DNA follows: TGTGCCAGCAGCCCCGGACTAGCGGGGCAGTACGAGCAGTACTTC.

The CDR3 here is CASSLYGRGLIYNSPLHF. The CDR3 nucleotides read TGTGCCAGCAGCTTATACGGCAGGGGGCTTATCTATAATTCACCCCTCCACTTT. The chain has TRBV7-9 and TRBJ1-6, with TRBD1 identical over 8 bases. Germline CDR1 reads SEHNR; CDR2 reads FQNEAQ (reference sequence). V trimming: 2 bases; J trimming: 3 bases; junction bases outside the gene matches: 9. The CDR3 is 18 amino acids.

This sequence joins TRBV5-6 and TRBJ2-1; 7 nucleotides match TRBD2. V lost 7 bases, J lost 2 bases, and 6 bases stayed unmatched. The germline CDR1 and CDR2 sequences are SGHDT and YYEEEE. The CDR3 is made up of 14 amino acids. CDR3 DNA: TGTGCCAGCTCCCGGGGGGTTACCTACAATGAGCAGTTCTTC. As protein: CASSRGVTYNEQFF.

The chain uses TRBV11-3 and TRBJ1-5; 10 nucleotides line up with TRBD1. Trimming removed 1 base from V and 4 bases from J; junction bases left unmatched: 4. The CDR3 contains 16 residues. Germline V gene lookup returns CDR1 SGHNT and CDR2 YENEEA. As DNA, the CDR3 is TGTGCCAGCAGCTTAGGAGGACAGGGGGGTAATCAGCCCCAGCATTTT. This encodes CASSLGGQGGNQPQHF.

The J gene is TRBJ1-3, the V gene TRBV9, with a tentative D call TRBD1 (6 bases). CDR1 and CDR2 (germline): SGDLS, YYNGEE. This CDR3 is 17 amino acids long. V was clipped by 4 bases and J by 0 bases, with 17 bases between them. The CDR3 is CASSPEGGHTSGNTIYF. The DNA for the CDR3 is TGTGCCAGCAGCCCAGAGGGGGGGCATACCTCTGGAAACACCATATATTTT. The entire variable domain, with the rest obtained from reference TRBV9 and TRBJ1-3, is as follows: DSGVTQTPKHLITATGQRVTLRCSPRSGDLSVYWYQQSLDQGLQFLIQYYNGEERAKGNILERFSAQQFPDLHSELNLSSLELGDSALYFCASSPEGGHTSGNTIYFGEGSWLTVV.

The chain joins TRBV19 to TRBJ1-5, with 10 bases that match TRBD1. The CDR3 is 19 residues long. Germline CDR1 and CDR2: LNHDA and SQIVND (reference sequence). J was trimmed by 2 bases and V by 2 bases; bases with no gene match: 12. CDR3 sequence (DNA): TGTGCCAGTAGTATATACCCCGTTTGGGACAGGGGCGGCAATCAGCCCCAGCATTTT. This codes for CASSIYPVWDRGGNQPQHF.

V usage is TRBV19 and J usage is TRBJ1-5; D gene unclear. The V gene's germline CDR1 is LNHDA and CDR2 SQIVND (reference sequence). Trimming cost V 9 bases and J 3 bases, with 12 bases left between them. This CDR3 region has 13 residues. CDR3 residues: CASTDRINQPQHF. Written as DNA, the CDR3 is TGTGCCAGCACAGACCGGATCAATCAGCCCCAGCATTTT.

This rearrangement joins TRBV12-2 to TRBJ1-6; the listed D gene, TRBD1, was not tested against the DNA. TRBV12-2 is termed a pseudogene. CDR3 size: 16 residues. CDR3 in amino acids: CASRPQGDVYNSPLHF. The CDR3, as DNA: TGTGCAAGTCGCCCACAGGGGGATGTGTATAATTCACCCCTCCACTTT.

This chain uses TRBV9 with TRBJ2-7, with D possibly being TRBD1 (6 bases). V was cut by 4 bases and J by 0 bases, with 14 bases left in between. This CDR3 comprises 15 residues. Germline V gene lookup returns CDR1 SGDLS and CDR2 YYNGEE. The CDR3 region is CASSPAGEPSYEQYF. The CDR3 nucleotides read TGTGCCAGCAGCCCAGCAGGGGAACCCTCCTACGAGCAGTACTTC. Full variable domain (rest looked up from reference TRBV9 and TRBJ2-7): DSGVTQTPKHLITATGQRVTLRCSPRSGDLSVYWYQQSLDQGLQFLIQYYNGEERAKGNILERFSAQQFPDLHSELNLSSLELGDSALYFCASSPAGEPSYEQYFGPGTRLTVT.